This TCR beta chain appears in the sequencing data of a study of CD8+ T cells in alopecia areata. Comments on this clone: The antigen is undetermined.

Reverse transcribed after extraction, RNA yielded cDNA as the sequencing template. Assay: immunoSEQ multiplex PCR; the TCRdb copy retains only in-frame clones and omits some. This table holds more than 95,000 clones, over 55% found once. Regarding treatment: oral pan-JAK inhibitor, 5-10 mg twice daily. Overall study findings and caveats: Tissue-resident alphabeta T cells belonging to normal skin likewise get sequenced within scalp specimens. Links between baseline CD8+ expansion and response need larger treated cohorts.

V was clipped by 0 bases and J by 3 bases, with 6 bases between them. Looked up from germline, CDR1 is MNHNY and CDR2 is SVGAGI (reference sequence). The CDR3 covers 13 residues. The specimen comprised CD4+ T cells sorted from blood, sampled at week 4, from a patient treated with tofacitinib. The chain carries TRBV6-6 and TRBJ2-7; D not certain. This TCR was recovered from a human donor with alopecia areata. CDR3 nucleotides: TGTGCCAGCAGTTACTCGGGGAACTACGAGCAGTACTTC. Encoded protein: CASSYSGNYEQYF.